This paragraph reports one T cell receptor beta chain. Its antigen is unidentified. Blood sampling was done at baseline, cycle 4 day 1, and cycle 7 day 1. The data originate from a study of OX40 agonist ivuxolimab in advanced cancers. Notes on the study in general: More expanded clones were found, on average, in CD8+ than in CD4+ T cells.

Profiling relied on immunoSEQ multiplex PCR, and the TCRdb table lists in-frame clones only, not all of them. The sample holds 80,000 to 100,000 clones, 90% seen once. The CDR3 has 14 residues. The junction had 4 bases not matched to a gene; V was cut back by 4 bases and J by 2 bases. CDR1 is ENHRY and CDR2 is SYGVKD in the germline V gene. Source: CD4+ or CD8+ T cells sorted from blood, taken in a trial of the OX40 agonist ivuxolimab. The TCR was taken from an adult with an advanced solid tumor such as melanoma, head and neck, liver or kidney cancer. This chain links TRBV10-3 with TRBJ2-5; 7 bases align to TRBD2. CDR3 coding DNA: TGTGCCATCAGTGGGGGGGGTAGACAAGAGACCCAGTACTTC. Its translation is CAISGGGRQETQYF.